The following is a TCR beta chain sequence with its context. Its antigen is unknown. The germline gives CDR1 SGHRS, CDR2 YFSETQ. V lost 4 bases and J lost 14; bases outside the gene matches: 10. The length of the CDR3 is 12 residues. This sample was taken from a study of cytomegalovirus exposure and HLA in healthy donors. At the level of the study: Samples from HLA-typed donors yielded about 85 million unique TCRs in an early data release.

The PCR used 60 Vbeta and 13 Jbeta primers. Clones were read by immunoSEQ multiplex PCR, and TCRdb kept only the in-frame ones, dropping some. This sample carries fewer than 200,000 clones, almost 80% of them seen once, and the ten largest clones take roughly 6%. The donors (healthy individuals) were bone marrow donors. Study-level results: The study recorded 150 to 200 TCR beta chains that were cytomegalovirus-associated. Both high specificity and high sensitivity reportedly marked the classifier's diagnosis of cytomegalovirus status.

This clonotype was obtained from a man aged 40-49 years in good health and CMV-seropositive. This rearrangement joins TRBV5-1 to TRBJ1-2, with 8 bases aligning to TRBD1. Material for sequencing was PBMCs. As DNA, the CDR3 is TGCGCCAGCAGCAGGCGGACAGGGAGGGTTACCTTC. It specifies CASSRRTGRVTF.